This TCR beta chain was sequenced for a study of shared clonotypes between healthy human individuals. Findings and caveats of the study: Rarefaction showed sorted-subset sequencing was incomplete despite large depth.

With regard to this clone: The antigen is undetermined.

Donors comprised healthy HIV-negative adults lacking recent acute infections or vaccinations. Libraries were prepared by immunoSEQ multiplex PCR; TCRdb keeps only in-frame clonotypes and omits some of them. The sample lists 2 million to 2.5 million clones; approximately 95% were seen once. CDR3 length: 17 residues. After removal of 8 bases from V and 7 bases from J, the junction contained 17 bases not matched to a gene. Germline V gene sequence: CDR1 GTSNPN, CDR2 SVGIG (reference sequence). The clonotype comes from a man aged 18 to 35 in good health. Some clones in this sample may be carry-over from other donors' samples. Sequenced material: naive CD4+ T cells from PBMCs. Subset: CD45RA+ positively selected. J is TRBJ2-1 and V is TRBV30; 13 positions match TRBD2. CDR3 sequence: CARMTAGTSGIINEQFF. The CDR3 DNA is TGTGCCCGGATGACCGCCGGGACTAGCGGGATCATAAATGAGCAGTTCTTC.